The T cell receptor (beta chain) described here comes from a study of blood T cell repertoires in COVID-19. Only in-frame clones appear in the TCRdb table, and some are missing; sequencing was by immunoSEQ multiplex PCR. The table has roughly 340,000 clones, around nine tenths seen once. This clone was observed a single time. The sequence was obtained from a woman under 30 who had recovered from COVID-19. Sequencing was done on a sample of peripheral blood.

The CDR3 loop reads CASSLPPIGGGPYNEQFF. CDR3 DNA sequence: TGTGCCAGCAGCTTGCCCCCTATAGGGGGAGGGCCATATAATGAGCAGTTCTTC. The chain couples TRBV5-4 to TRBJ2-1, with D possibly TRBD2 on 7 matching bases. The V end was cut by 1 base, the J end by 7 bases, with 24 bases between. The CDR3 has 18 amino acids. Germline V gene data show CDR1 as SGHNT and CDR2 as YYREEE (reference sequence). Together with reference TRBV5-4 and TRBJ2-1, the CDR3 gives the full variable domain: ETGVTQSPTHLIKTRGQQVTLRCSSQSGHNTVSWYQQALGQGPQFIFQYYREEENGRGNFPPRFSGLQFPNYSSELNVNALELDDSALYLCASSLPPIGGGPYNEQFFGPGTRLTVL.